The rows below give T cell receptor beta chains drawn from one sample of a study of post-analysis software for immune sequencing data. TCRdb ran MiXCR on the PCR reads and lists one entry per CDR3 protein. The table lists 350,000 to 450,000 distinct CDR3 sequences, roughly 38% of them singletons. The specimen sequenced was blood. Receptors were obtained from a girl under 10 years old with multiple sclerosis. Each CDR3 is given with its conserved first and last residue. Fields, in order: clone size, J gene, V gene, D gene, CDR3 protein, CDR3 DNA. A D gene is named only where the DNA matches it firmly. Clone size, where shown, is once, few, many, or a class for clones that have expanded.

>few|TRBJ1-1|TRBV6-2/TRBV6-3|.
CASSDHSLSNTEAFF
TGTGCCAGCAGCGATCACAGTCTCTCGAACACTGAAGCTTTCTTT
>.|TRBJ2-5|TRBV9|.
CASSRALGRETQYF
TGTGCCAGCAGTAGGGCCCTGGGGAGGGAGACCCAGTACTTC
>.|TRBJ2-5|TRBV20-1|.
CSARTGLETQYF
TGCAGTGCCAGAACAGGGTTGGAGACCCAGTACTTC
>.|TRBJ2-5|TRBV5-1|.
CASSLERVKETQYF
TGCGCCAGCAGCTTGGAACGGGTTAAAGAGACCCAGTACTTC
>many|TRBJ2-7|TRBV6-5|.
CASSHPRTDPYEQYF
TGTGCCAGCAGCCACCCCCGGACGGACCCCTACGAGCAGTACTTC
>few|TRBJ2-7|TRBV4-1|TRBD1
CASSHSDRGTYEQYF
TGCGCCAGCAGCCATTCCGACAGGGGGACCTACGAGCAGTACTTC
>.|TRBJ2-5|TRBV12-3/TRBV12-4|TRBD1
CASSTDRAETQYF
TGTGCCAGCAGCACAGACAGGGCGGAGACCCAGTACTTC
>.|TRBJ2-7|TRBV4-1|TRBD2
CASSQEEFRSREGLYEQYF
TGCGCCAGCAGCCAAGAGGAATTTCGTTCGCGGGAGGGCCTCTACGAGCAGTACTTC
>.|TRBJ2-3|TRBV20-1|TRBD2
CSASPASGAVTDTQYF
TGCAGTGCTAGTCCTGCTAGCGGGGCTGTCACAGATACGCAGTATTTT
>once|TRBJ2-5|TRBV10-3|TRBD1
CAISESSSGTALETQYF
TGTGCCATCAGTGAGTCGAGTTCCGGGACAGCGTTGGAGACCCAGTACTTC
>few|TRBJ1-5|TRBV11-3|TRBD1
CASEGDRCYQPQHF
TGTGCCAGCGAGGGGGACAGGTGTTATCAGCCCCAGCATTTT
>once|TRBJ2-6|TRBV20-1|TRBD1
CSARGRQGLGSGANVLTF
TGCAGTGCTAGAGGCAGACAGGGCCTCGGCTCTGGGGCCAACGTCCTGACTTTC
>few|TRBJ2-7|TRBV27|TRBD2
CASSWASGAYEQYF
TGTGCCAGCAGTTGGGCTAGCGGAGCATACGAGCAGTACTTC
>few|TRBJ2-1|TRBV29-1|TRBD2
CSVQPSGSVLGEFF
TGCAGCGTTCAACCTAGCGGGAGCGTGTTAGGGGAGTTCTTC
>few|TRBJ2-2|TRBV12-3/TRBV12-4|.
CASRLTGELFF
TGTGCCAGCAGGCTCACCGGGGAGCTGTTTTTT
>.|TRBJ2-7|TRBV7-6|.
CASSLAADRTYEQYF
TGTGCCAGCAGCTTAGCCGCCGACAGGACCTACGAGCAGTACTTC
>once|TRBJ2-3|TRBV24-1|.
CATSEPYTDTQYF
TGTGCCACCAGTGAACCCTACACAGATACGCAGTATTTT
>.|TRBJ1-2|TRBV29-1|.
CSVESPGRGYTF
TGCAGCGTTGAGAGCCCCGGGAGGGGCTACACCTTC
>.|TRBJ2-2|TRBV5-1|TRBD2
CASSLIAGGTGELFF
TGCGCCAGCAGCTTGATAGCGGGGGGCACCGGGGAGCTGTTTTTT
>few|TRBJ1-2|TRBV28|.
CASSPRTFNNYGYTF
TGTGCCAGCAGTCCCCGGACATTCAATAACTATGGCTACACCTTC
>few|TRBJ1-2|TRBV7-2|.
CASSSAATDNGYTF
TGTGCCAGCAGCTCCGCCGCGACAGATAATGGCTACACCTTC
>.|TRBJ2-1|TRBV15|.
CATSSKRTGDEQFF
TGTGCCACCAGCAGTAAGCGGACGGGCGATGAGCAGTTCTTC
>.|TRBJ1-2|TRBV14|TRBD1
CASSLGRTGDNYGYTF
TGTGCCAGCAGCCTGGGGAGGACAGGGGATAACTATGGCTACACCTTC